The 27 T cell receptor beta chains listed next were all sequenced from one sample in a study of blood T cell repertoires in COVID-19. Clones were sequenced by immunoSEQ multiplex PCR, and TCRdb holds only the in-frame ones, with some missing. The data contain around 130,000 clones, more than 90% of them singletons. Material: peripheral blood. The source of these receptors is a man in his fifties or sixties with COVID-19, enrolled during active disease.

To note about this clone: The same CDR3 is also encoded by other DNA sequences in this sample. The gene calls are TRBV19 and TRBJ1-1; 8 bases map to TRBD1. CDR1 is LNHDA and CDR2 is SQIVND in the germline V gene (reference sequence). The V segment lost 5 bases and the J segment 4 bases; nucleotides outside the gene matches: 6. The CDR3 contains 14 residues. For the CDR3, the DNA is TGTGCCAGTAGTTTGACAGGGGATGGCACTGAAGCTTTCTTT. Translating it yields CASSLTGDGTEAFF. Supplemented by reference TRBV19 and TRBJ1-1, the full variable domain reads DGGITQSPKYLFRKEGQNVTLSCEQNLNHDAMYWYRQDPGQGLRLIYYSQIVNDFQKGDIAEGYSVSREKKESFPLTVTSAQKNPTAFYLCASSLTGDGTEAFFGQGTRLTVV.

The chain joins TRBV11-2 to TRBJ2-3; TRBD2 matches at 7 bases. The CDR3 covers 16 residues. Per germline, CDR1 SGHAT and CDR2 FQNNGV. Trimming removed 1 base from V and 0 bases from J; junction bases left unmatched: 4. Here the CDR3 reads CASSLGASGSTDTQYF. CDR3 nucleotide sequence: TGTGCCAGCAGCTTAGGGGCTAGCGGCAGCACAGATACGCAGTATTTT.

The sample holds a few counts of this clone. The genes are TRBV2 and TRBJ2-1; D is perhaps TRBD2 (6 bases). Per germline, CDR1 SNHLY and CDR2 FYNNEI. The CDR3 has 13 amino acids. V gave up 6 bases and J gave up 6 bases, with 12 bases separating them. The CDR3 region has the DNA TGTGCCAGCAGGGCTAGCGAAGCCAATGAGCAGTTCTTC. It is translated as CASRASEANEQFF.

J is TRBJ1-5 and V is TRBV3-1 (or the pseudogene TRBV3-2); D is ambiguous. The CDR3 totals 13 residues. Between the trimmed V and J ends, which lost 1 base and 5 bases, there was a span of 6 bases. CDR1 LGHDT and CDR2 YNNKEL come from the germline V gene (reference sequence). The CDR3 DNA follows: TGTGCCAGCAGCCAAGGGAGAGATCAGCCCCAGCATTTT. Translating it yields CASSQGRDQPQHF.

The J gene is TRBJ1-5, the V gene TRBV9; D is unresolved. Germline values: CDR1 SGDLS, CDR2 YYNGEE. The germline V and J ends were trimmed by 8 bases and 2 bases, with 11 bases remaining between them. The CDR3 sequence is 13 residues long. The DNA of the CDR3 is TGTGCCAGATACAGTCCCCGCAATCAGCCCCAGCATTTT. Translating gives CARYSPRNQPQHF.

The chain joins TRBV6-6 to TRBJ2-2, with 7 bases that match TRBD2. Trimming at V came to 7 bases and at J to 5 bases, leaving 10 bases not matched to a gene. The germline CDR1 and CDR2 sequences are MNHNY and SVGAGI (reference sequence). The CDR3 loop spans 15 amino acids. CDR3 in DNA: TGTGCCAGCACCCAAACGGGAGGAAGTACCGGGGAGCTGTTTTTT. It codes for CASTQTGGSTGELFF.

This clone was recorded at least ten times. V and J are TRBV4-1 and TRBJ1-1; D is undetermined. This CDR3 is built from 13 residues. The germline V gene encodes CDR1 MGHRA and CDR2 YSYEKL. The V gene lost 3 bases and the J gene lost 0 bases, with 5 bases spanning the gap. CDR3 protein: CASSHPLNTEAFF. The CDR3 DNA sequence: TGCGCCAGCAGCCATCCCTTGAACACTGAAGCTTTCTTT.

This chain's CDR3 is CASSQGRRGGDGYTF. The CDR3 nucleotides read TGTGCCAGCAGCCAAGGGAGACGGGGGGGAGATGGCTACACCTTC. V and J are TRBV4-2 and TRBJ1-2; D may be TRBD1 (5 bases). Trimming took 1 base from V and 6 from J, leaving 15 bases between them. CDR1 LGHNA and CDR2 YNFKEQ come from the germline V gene. CDR3 length: 15 residues.

CDR3 nucleotides: TGTGCTAGTGGTTTGGTCACGCGGACTAGCGGAGGAGACAATGAGCAGTTCTTC. It is translated as CASGLVTRTSGGDNEQFF. The chain uses TRBV12-5 and TRBJ2-1, with 10 bases fitting TRBD2. V dropped 0 bases and J dropped 5; count of bases not matched to a gene: 10. This CDR3 comprises 18 residues. Germline CDR1 reads LGHNT; CDR2 reads FRNRAP.

The V call is TRBV9, the J call TRBJ2-7; TRBD1 matches 10 bases. CDR1 and CDR2 (germline): SGDLS, YYNGEE. J gave up 3 bases and V 4 bases, and 4 bases lay outside the gene matches. The CDR3 sequence is 14 residues long. CDR3 protein: CASSKTGGFYEQYF. CDR3 in DNA: TGTGCCAGCAGCAAGACAGGGGGCTTCTACGAGCAGTACTTC.

J is TRBJ1-2 and V is TRBV10-3; 7 bases agree with TRBD1. V lost 10 bases and J lost 10; bases outside the gene matches: 12. CDR3 length: 12 residues. The germline CDR1 and CDR2 sequences are ENHRY and SYGVKD. The CDR3 loop reads CATITDRLIYTF. The CDR3 nucleotides read TGTGCCACCATAACGGACAGGTTGATCTACACCTTC.

This clone was counted a single time. The chain employs TRBV3-1 (or the pseudogene TRBV3-2) and TRBJ2-1; 13 positions match TRBD2. V was pared by 1 base and J by 8 bases, with 2 bases of the junction left unmatched. CDR3 size: 15 residues. Germline V gene sequence: CDR1 LGHDT, CDR2 YNNKEL (reference sequence). CDR3 sequence reads: CASSQGTSGRDEQFF. The CDR3 nucleotides are TGTGCCAGCAGCCAAGGGACTAGCGGGAGAGATGAGCAGTTCTTC.

The rearrangement links TRBV4-1 to TRBJ2-5, with 8 bases lining up with TRBD2. Germline values: CDR1 MGHRA, CDR2 YSYEKL. The CDR3 has 17 residues. After removal of 0 bases from V and 5 bases from J, the junction contained 11 bases not matched to a gene. DNA of the CDR3: TGCGCCAGCAGCCAAGATCTAAGCGGGAGTGGGTCGGAGACCCAGTACTTC. Amino acid sequence: CASSQDLSGSGSETQYF.

This clone showed up just a few times. This chain uses TRBV7-6 with TRBJ1-1; D is unresolved. The CDR3 has 16 amino acids. V was trimmed by 4 bases and J by 3 bases, leaving 18 bases between them. Germline V gives CDR1 SGHVS, CDR2 FNYEAQ. The CDR3 protein is CASSSRGREGDTEAFF. The CDR3 DNA sequence: TGTGCCAGCAGCTCCAGAGGGAGGGAGGGAGACACTGAAGCTTTCTTT.

This rearrangement joins TRBV13 to TRBJ1-3, with D tentatively TRBD1 (6 bases). V was cut by 3 bases and J by 0 bases, with 9 bases left in between. Germline assignment: CDR1 PRHDT and CDR2 FYEKMQ (reference sequence). This CDR3 region has 15 residues. The chain's CDR3 is CASSLGHHSGNTIYF. CDR3 sequence (DNA): TGTGCCAGCAGCTTGGGACACCACTCTGGAAACACCATATATTTT. The full variable domain, its missing parts supplied by reference TRBV13 and TRBJ1-3, is AAGVIQSPRHLIKEKRETATLKCYPIPRHDTVYWYQQGPGQDPQFLISFYEKMQSDKGSIPDRFSAQQFSDYHSELNMSSLELGDSALYFCASSLGHHSGNTIYFGEGSWLTVV.

The chain links TRBV2 to TRBJ2-3, with D possibly being TRBD2 (6 bases). The germline V gene has CDR1 SNHLY and CDR2 FYNNEI. The CDR3 runs to 12 residues. Trimming left V 4 bases short and J 5 bases short, with 7 bases between. The CDR3 nucleotides read TGTGCCAGCAGTGTGGGGGGAGATACGCAGTATTTT. Protein sequence: CASSVGGDTQYF.

In DNA form, the CDR3 reads TGTGCCAGCAGTTTAGGGCTGTACTATGGCTACACCTTC. Residues: CASSLGLYYGYTF. V usage is TRBV12-3 or TRBV12-4 and J usage is TRBJ1-2; D remains unclear. The CDR3 is made up of 13 amino acids. V dropped 1 base and J dropped 3 bases, with 6 bases sitting between them.

This sequence joins TRBV28 and TRBJ2-1, with D possibly matching TRBD1 (5 bases). Trimming removed 4 bases at V and 7 bases at J, with 8 bases between. Germline-derived CDR1 and CDR2 are MDHEN and SYDVKM. There are 12 residues in the CDR3. CDR3 loop: CASSSQGNEQFF. The CDR3 nucleotides are TGTGCCAGCAGTTCTCAGGGAAATGAGCAGTTCTTC.

The DNA for the CDR3 is TGTGCCAGCCACAAAGCAGGGGCATGGCAGCCCCAGCATTTT. The encoded protein is CASHKAGAWQPQHF. The chain uses TRBV6-5 and TRBJ1-5; tentatively, D is TRBD1 (6 bases). The CDR3 length is 14 residues. CDR1 is MNHEY, CDR2 SVGAGI, per germline. Trimming took 8 bases from V and 7 from J, leaving 18 bases between them.

The V gene is TRBV13, the J gene TRBJ1-3; 8 positions agree with TRBD1. The J segment lost 0 bases and the V segment lost 4 bases, leaving 5 bases of the junction unmatched. From germline, CDR1 is PRHDT and CDR2 FYEKMQ (reference sequence). The CDR3 is 16 residues long. The CDR3 bases are TGTGCCAGCAGCTCGCCAGGGGGCAACTCTGGAAACACCATATATTTT. This codes for CASSSPGGNSGNTIYF. The whole variable domain, remainder taken from reference TRBV13 and TRBJ1-3, is AAGVIQSPRHLIKEKRETATLKCYPIPRHDTVYWYQQGPGQDPQFLISFYEKMQSDKGSIPDRFSAQQFSDYHSELNMSSLELGDSALYFCASSSPGGNSGNTIYFGEGSWLTVV.

The rearrangement links TRBV27 to TRBJ2-6; D gene unclear. Trimming removed 3 bases from V and 0 bases from J, with 3 bases in between. The CDR3 runs to 14 residues. The germline V gene has CDR1 MNHEY and CDR2 SMNVEV (reference sequence). The CDR3 protein is CASSFSSGANVLTF. CDR3 in DNA: TGTGCCAGCAGTTTCAGCTCTGGGGCCAACGTCCTGACTTTC.

This clone was recorded only once. The chain carries TRBV5-1 and TRBJ2-3, with D possibly matching TRBD2 (5 bases). The CDR3 runs 14 residues. Germline V gene sequence: CDR1 SGHRS, CDR2 YFSETQ. V was trimmed by 2 bases and J by 1 base, leaving 8 bases between them. CDR3 in DNA: TGCGCCAGCAGCTTCGAGAGGGGCACAGATACGCAGTATTTT. Its translation: CASSFERGTDTQYF.

The chain is built from TRBV7-2 and TRBJ1-2; the match to TRBD1 covers 8 bases. V was clipped by 6 bases and J by 4 bases; unmatched bases: 7. The germline gives CDR1 SGHTA, CDR2 FQGNSA. This CDR3 region has 14 residues. The CDR3 sequence: CASSPDRGPYGYTF. Here the CDR3 DNA reads TGTGCCAGCAGTCCCGACAGGGGACCCTATGGCTACACCTTC. Complete variable domain (other parts from reference TRBV7-2 and TRBJ1-2): GAGVSQSPSNKVTEKGKDVELRCDPISGHTALYWYRQSLGQGLEFLIYFQGNSAPDKSGLPSDRFSAERTGGSVSTLTIQRTQQEDSAVYLCASSPDRGPYGYTFGSGTRLTVV.

J is TRBJ2-5 and V is TRBV18; 8 nucleotides match TRBD2. CDR3 length: 15 residues. With V trimmed by 9 bases and J by 3 bases, 12 bases remained unmatched. In germline, CDR1 is KGHSH, CDR2 LQKENI. The chain's CDR3 is CASSLLAEAKETQYF. CDR3 nucleotides: TGTGCCAGTTCCCTACTAGCGGAAGCTAAAGAGACCCAGTACTTC. The variable domain in full, completed from reference TRBV18 and TRBJ2-5, reads NAGVMQNPRHLVRRRGQEARLRCSPMKGHSHVYWYRQLPEEGLKFMVYLQKENIIDESGMPKERFSAEFPKEGPSILRIQQVVRGDSAAYFCASSLLAEAKETQYFGPGTRLLVL.

This clone was recorded a few times. The genes are TRBV4-1 and TRBJ1-5; TRBD1 matches at 10 bases. V was clipped by 1 base and J by 7 bases; unmatched bases: 10. The CDR3 totals 17 residues. In germline, CDR1 is MGHRA, CDR2 YSYEKL. The CDR3 DNA is TGCGCCAGCAGCCAAGGGGAAGGACAGGGGGTAGGCCAGCCCCAGCATTTT. The encoded protein is CASSQGEGQGVGQPQHF.

The rearrangement uses TRBV11-1 and TRBJ2-7; 10 nucleotides agree with TRBD2. Germline-derived CDR1 and CDR2 are SGHAT and FQDESV (reference sequence). CDR3 length equals 15 residues. V lost 1 base, J lost 3 bases, and 3 bases stayed unmatched. CDR3 region: CASSLGTSGFYEQYF. The CDR3 DNA is TGTGCCAGCAGCTTAGGGACTAGCGGTTTCTACGAGCAGTACTTC.

The chain recombines TRBV29-1 with TRBJ2-4; no firm D call. There are 13 residues in the CDR3. Germline assignment: CDR1 SQVTM and CDR2 ANQGSEA. Trimming stripped 1 base from V and 0 bases from J, with 4 bases between. The CDR3, as DNA: TGCAGCGTTGAAGCCCTAGCCAAAAACATTCAGTACTTC. It is translated as CSVEALAKNIQYF.